Below are 25 T cell receptor beta chains sequenced from a single sample in a study of regulatory T cells in long-lasting Graves disease. iRepertoire HTBI primers and Arm-PCR of CDR3 regions built TCR beta libraries. TCRdb called the multiplex PCR reads again in MiXCR, with one record for every CDR3 protein. The sample lists approximately 470,000 distinct CDR3 sequences, less than 25% occurring once. Sample time point: persistent/refractory GD, antithyroid drugs over 5 years with positive TRAb. RNA isolated from PBMCs was used to make the TCR library. The starting material was peripheral blood mononuclear cells (PBMCs), obtained when the disease was refractory, from a patient treated with antithyroid drugs. The receptor source for this set is a female donor with Graves disease.

On this clonotype: Relative to the germline gene, one junction end is altered; a read error may explain this. The rearrangement joins TRBV6-1 to TRBJ1-5; D remains ambiguous. Germline V CDR1 and CDR2: MNHNS, SASEGT. The CDR3 has 15 residues. The CDR3 sequence is CASNEGVYSNQPQHF. The CDR3 coding sequence is TGTGCCAGCAATGAAGGCGTGTATAGCAATCAGCCCCAGCATTTT.

The rearrangement links TRBV7-2 to TRBJ1-3; D perhaps matches TRBD1 (6 bases). CDR1 and CDR2 from the germline V gene are SGHTA and FQGNSA. V shed 0 bases and J shed 6 bases, with 9 bases lying between them. The CDR3 covers 14 residues. The CDR3 coding sequence is TGTGCCAGCAGCTTAGCGGGGACACAAAACACCATATATTTT. It translates to CASSLAGTQNTIYF.

This clonotype occurred many times. The rearrangement uses TRBV2 and TRBJ1-3, with a weak D call TRBD1 (5 bases). Germline CDR1 reads SNHLY; CDR2 reads FYNNEI. V was shortened by 6 bases and J by 0 bases, with 12 bases between the two germline ends. The CDR3 contains 15 residues. The CDR3 region has the DNA TGTGCCAGCAGGGAGGACACGAGCTCTGGAAACACCATATATTTT. This gives the protein CASREDTSSGNTIYF.

This clonotype was seen more than once but under ten times. The V call is TRBV5-1, the J call TRBJ2-5; 11 bases agree with TRBD2. V gave up 3 bases and J gave up 5 bases; unmatched junction bases: 6. Germline CDR1 SGHRS, CDR2 YFSETQ. This CDR3 comprises 15 residues. The CDR3 here is CASSYVSGRAETQYF. The CDR3, as DNA: TGCGCCAGCAGCTACGTTAGCGGGAGGGCCGAGACCCAGTACTTC.

Comments on this clonotype: Germline and junction disagree at one end, which may indicate a read error. This chain connects TRBV6-1 to TRBJ2-7; D gene uncertain. This CDR3 is built from 11 residues. The germline V gene encodes CDR1 MNHNS and CDR2 SASEGT. CDR3 amino acids: CARSAPYEQYF. CDR3 sequence (DNA): TGTGCCAGGAGTGCCCCTTACGAGCAGTACTTC.

The rearrangement uses TRBV28 and TRBJ2-1, with 9 bases aligning to TRBD2. This CDR3 is built from 17 residues. Germline V gene sequence: CDR1 MDHEN, CDR2 SYDVKM. Trimming cost V 4 bases and J 10 bases; bases outside gene matches: 17. As DNA, the CDR3 is TGTGCCAGCAGTTCTGGGGGGGAGACTAGCGGCTGGGGGGAGCAGTTCTTC. It encodes CASSSGGETSGWGEQFF.

On this clonotype: It may be a read error: a sequence one base away is much more abundant. The genes are TRBV28 and TRBJ2-7, with D possibly matching TRBD2 (6 bases). CDR1 is MDHEN and CDR2 is SYDVKM in the germline V gene. This CDR3 region has 13 residues. The germline V and J ends were trimmed by 7 bases and 7 bases, with 17 bases remaining between them. CDR3 loop: CASTRTNLGEQYF. CDR3 nucleotide sequence: TGTGCCAGCACCCGGACTAATTTGGGTGAGCAGTACTTC.

CDR3 nucleotide sequence: TGTGCCAGCAGCCCGGGACCGAGGGTGGAGCAGTACTTC. This gives the protein CASSPGPRVEQYF. The chain carries TRBV5-4 and TRBJ2-7; D possibly matches TRBD1 or TRBD2 (5 bases each). Trimming cost V 4 bases and J 7 bases, with 15 bases left between them. The germline V gene has CDR1 SGHNT and CDR2 YYREEE (reference sequence). The CDR3 is 13 residues long.

The chain couples TRBV5-1 to TRBJ2-4; D remains ambiguous. V dropped 0 bases and J dropped 0 bases, with 10 bases sitting between them. In germline, CDR1 is SGHRS, CDR2 YFSETQ. The CDR3 loop spans 16 amino acids. CDR3 loop: CASSLGLSLAKNIQYF. CDR3 nucleotide sequence: TGCGCCAGCAGCTTGGGCCTGTCGCTAGCCAAAAACATTCAGTACTTC.

The chain recombines TRBV19 with TRBJ2-7, with D perhaps matching TRBD2 (5 bases). CDR1 and CDR2 (germline): LNHDA, SQIVND (reference sequence). The germline V and J ends were trimmed by 5 bases and 7 bases, with 15 bases remaining between them. This CDR3 is built from 13 residues. The CDR3 loop reads CASSPVRGVEQYF. The CDR3 DNA follows: TGTGCCAGTAGTCCTGTTCGGGGAGTAGAGCAGTACTTC.

This rearrangement joins TRBV11-1 to TRBJ1-2, with D possibly being TRBD1 (6 bases). CDR1 and CDR2 from the germline V gene are SGHAT and FQDESV (reference sequence). The CDR3 extends over 15 amino acids. V lost 4 bases to trimming and J lost 5 bases, with 17 bases between them. The CDR3 DNA sequence: TGTGCCAGCAGCTCTAGGGGGGGGGTGGCATATGGCTACACCTTC. Translation: CASSSRGGVAYGYTF.

The chain recombines TRBV6-2 or TRBV6-3 with TRBJ1-5; 7 bases are shared with TRBD1. In germline, CDR1 is MNHEY, CDR2 SVGEGT. V trimming: 10 bases; J trimming: 3 bases; junction bases outside the gene matches: 3. The CDR3 length is 12 residues. The CDR3 reads CATGQANQPQHF. The CDR3 DNA is TGTGCCACCGGACAGGCCAATCAGCCCCAGCATTTT.

The gene calls are TRBV27 and TRBJ2-1; D assignment may be TRBD1 or TRBD2 (5 bases each). The CDR3 consists of 15 residues. CDR1 is MNHEY and CDR2 is SMNVEV in the germline V gene (reference sequence). Trimming removed 3 bases from V and 3 bases from J, with 12 bases in between. CDR3: CASSFRGEHYNEQFF. The DNA of the CDR3 is TGTGCCAGCAGTTTTAGAGGGGAGCACTACAATGAGCAGTTCTTC.

In its sample, this clonotype was seen many times. The CDR3 sequence: CSAPTFSNTEAFF. CDR3 nucleotides: TGCAGTGCTCCGACATTTAGCAACACTGAAGCTTTCTTT. The chain uses TRBV20-1 and TRBJ1-1, with no clear D. The CDR3 length is 13 residues. V dropped 5 bases and J dropped 2 bases, with 12 bases sitting between them. Germline values: CDR1 DFQATT, CDR2 SNEGSKA (reference sequence).

Only a few counts were recorded for this clonotype. The gene calls are TRBV6-1 and TRBJ1-5; D gene ambiguous. The CDR3 has 14 residues. V gave up 8 bases and J gave up 6 bases, with 17 bases separating them. Germline assignment: CDR1 MNHNS and CDR2 SASEGT. The CDR3 region has the DNA TGTGCCAGCCAGGTTGGTACAAGCGGTCAGCCCCAGCATTTT. Amino acid sequence: CASQVGTSGQPQHF.

The rearrangement links TRBV5-4 to TRBJ1-1; TRBD1 agrees at 8 bases. Germline CDR1 reads SGHNT; CDR2 reads YYREEE (reference sequence). V dropped 0 bases and J dropped 0; count of bases not matched to a gene: 10. The CDR3 totals 18 residues. This CDR3 is CASSLGGTGFGMNTEAFF. DNA for the CDR3: TGTGCCAGCAGCTTGGGCGGGACAGGATTCGGCATGAACACTGAAGCTTTCTTT.

The table lists this clonotype with a few counts. The chain uses TRBV19 and TRBJ2-5; D gene ambiguous. The germline gives CDR1 LNHDA, CDR2 SQIVND (reference sequence). V shed 1 base and J shed 0 bases, with 12 bases lying between them. This CDR3 spans 16 amino acids. The CDR3 region has the DNA TGTGCCAGTAGTATAGGGGGAACCATCGACCAAGAGACCCAGTACTTC. It specifies CASSIGGTIDQETQYF.

The gene calls are TRBV24-1 and TRBJ2-3, with 10 bases lining up with TRBD2. After removal of 5 bases from V and 3 bases from J, the junction contained 1 base not matched to a gene. Germline V gene sequence: CDR1 KGHDR, CDR2 SFDVKD. The CDR3 extends over 14 amino acids. CDR3 in DNA: TGTGCCACCAGTGTGGGACTAGCGACAGATACGCAGTATTTT. Protein sequence: CATSVGLATDTQYF.

This clonotype was counted at least ten times. The chain combines TRBV14 with TRBJ2-2; 12 bases align to TRBD2. CDR1 and CDR2 from the germline V gene are SGHDN and FVKESK. This CDR3 has 17 amino acids. V dropped 1 base and J dropped 5; count of bases not matched to a gene: 5. The CDR3 region is CASSQVSTSGRTGELFF. In DNA form, the CDR3 reads TGTGCCAGCAGCCAAGTCAGTACTAGCGGGAGGACCGGGGAGCTGTTTTTT.

This clonotype came up many times. The chain uses TRBV11-2 and TRBJ1-5, with 9 bases lining up with TRBD1. This CDR3 spans 14 amino acids. Germline lookup yields CDR1 SGHAT and CDR2 FQNNGV. V shed 6 bases, J shed 6 bases, and the junction held 6 bases outside the gene matches. The chain's CDR3 is CASSPGTGFQPQHF. CDR3 coding DNA: TGTGCCAGCAGTCCCGGGACAGGGTTTCAGCCCCAGCATTTT.

This clonotype showed up just a few times. The V and J genes are TRBV19 and TRBJ1-6; possible D gene TRBD1, 6 bases. The CDR3 is 14 residues long. CDR1 and CDR2 (germline): LNHDA, SQIVND (reference sequence). V was pared by 5 bases and J by 8 bases, with 13 bases between. The CDR3 bases are TGTGCCAGTAGTGTCAGGGGCTGGGATTCACCCCTCCACTTT. This encodes CASSVRGWDSPLHF. The entire variable domain, with the rest obtained from reference TRBV19 and TRBJ1-6, is as follows: DGGITQSPKYLFRKEGQNVTLSCEQNLNHDAMYWYRQDPGQGLRLIYYSQIVNDFQKGDIAEGYSVSREKKESFPLTVTSAQKNPTAFYLCASSVRGWDSPLHFGNGTRLTVT.

The chain recombines TRBV5-1 with TRBJ1-2; TRBD1 aligns across 10 bases. Germline V gene lookup returns CDR1 SGHRS and CDR2 YFSETQ. There are 14 residues in the CDR3. The ends lost 3 bases at V and 14 bases at J; junction bases unmatched: 13. CDR3 bases: TGCGCCAGCAGCTCCAACCCGGGACAGGGGATTCGGACCTTC. Translated: CASSSNPGQGIRTF.

As for this clonotype: This may be a read error, as it is one base from a much larger clone. The chain has TRBV6-2 or TRBV6-3 and TRBJ2-7, with TRBD2 matching 11 bases. From germline, CDR1 is MNHEY and CDR2 SVGEGT. V lost 11 bases, J lost 0 bases, and 9 bases stayed unmatched. This CDR3 contains 15 residues. DNA for the CDR3: TGTGCCGGCAACCGACTAGCGGGAAGCTCCTACGAGCAGTACTTC. It specifies CAGNRLAGSSYEQYF.

The V call is TRBV18, the J call TRBJ2-7, with 8 bases matching TRBD2. This CDR3 contains 15 residues. CDR1 is KGHSH and CDR2 is LQKENI in the germline V gene. With 6 bases clipped from V and 3 bases from J, the junction kept 10 bases outside the gene matches. The CDR3 sequence: CASSPGTRSLYEQYF. The DNA of the CDR3 is TGTGCCAGCTCCCCCGGGACTAGGAGTCTCTACGAGCAGTACTTC. Combining the CDR3 with reference TRBV18 and TRBJ2-7 gives the whole variable domain NAGVMQNPRHLVRRRGQEARLRCSPMKGHSHVYWYRQLPEEGLKFMVYLQKENIIDESGMPKERFSAEFPKEGPSILRIQQVVRGDSAAYFCASSPGTRSLYEQYFGPGTRLTVT.

This clonotype has only one observation. The V and J genes are TRBV28 and TRBJ1-1; D not resolved. With 7 bases removed from V and 1 base from J, the gap between germline ends came to 19 bases. The CDR3 spans 16 residues. Germline-derived CDR1 and CDR2 are MDHEN and SYDVKM. CDR3 bases: TGTGCCAGCAACCCAGGCCCCATCCAGGCGAACACTGAAGCTTTCTTT. Its protein product is CASNPGPIQANTEAFF. The full variable domain, in which reference TRBV28 and TRBJ1-1 provide the parts outside the CDR3, is DVKVTQSSRYLVKRTGEKVFLECVQDMDHENMFWYRQDPGLGLRLIYFSYDVKMKEKGDIPEGYSVSREKKERFSLILESASTNQTSMYLCASNPGPIQANTEAFFGQGTRLTVV.